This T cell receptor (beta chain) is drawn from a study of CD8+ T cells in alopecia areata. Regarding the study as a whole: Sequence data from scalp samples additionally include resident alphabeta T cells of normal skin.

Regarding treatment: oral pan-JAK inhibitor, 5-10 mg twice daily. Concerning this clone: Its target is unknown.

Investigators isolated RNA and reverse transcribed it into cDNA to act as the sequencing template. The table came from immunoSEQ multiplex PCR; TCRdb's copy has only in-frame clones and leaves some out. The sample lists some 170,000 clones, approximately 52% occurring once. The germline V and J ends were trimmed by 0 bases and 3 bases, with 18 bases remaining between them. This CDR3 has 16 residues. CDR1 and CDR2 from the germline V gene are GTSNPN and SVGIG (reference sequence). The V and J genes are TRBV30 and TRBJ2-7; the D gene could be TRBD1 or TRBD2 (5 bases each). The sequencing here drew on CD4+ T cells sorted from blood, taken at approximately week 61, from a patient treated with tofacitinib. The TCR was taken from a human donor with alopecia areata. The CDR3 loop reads CAWSVPSFGTLYEQYF. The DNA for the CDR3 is TGTGCCTGGAGTGTTCCCTCATTCGGGACCCTCTACGAGCAGTACTTC.